Listed here are 3 T cell receptor beta chains from one sample, sequenced in a study of regulatory dendritic cells for organ transplantation. These TCRs are of unknown antigen specificity. Sequencing was performed with immunoSEQ multiplex PCR; in TCRdb, only in-frame clones are kept and a portion is missing. The table lists fewer than 5,000 clones, about three fifths of them singletons. CFSE-labeled sorted T cells met regulatory or mature dendritic cells for approximately 5 days. The sequencing input was memory CD8+ T cells from blood cultured with regulatory dendritic cells. Subset reported: CD45RO+ memory T cells. These receptors originate from a human donor in good health.

This chain joins TRBV19 and TRBJ1-2; D unclear. Looked up from germline, CDR1 is LNHDA and CDR2 is SQIVND (reference sequence). CDR3 length: 13 residues. V lost 1 base to trimming and J lost 2 bases, with 5 bases between them. The CDR3 spells CASSIGGNYGYTF. CDR3 DNA: TGTGCCAGTAGTATAGGAGGGAACTATGGCTACACCTTC.

This clone was observed a handful of times. The chain carries TRBV14 and TRBJ2-1, with TRBD1 matching over 7 bases. Germline V gene sequence: CDR1 SGHDN, CDR2 FVKESK. CDR3 length: 13 residues. Unmatched junction bases numbered 7, after V lost 1 base and J lost 13 bases. The CDR3 loop is CASSQAGTDRQFF. The CDR3 nucleotides are TGTGCCAGCAGCCAAGCCGGGACAGATAGACAGTTCTTC.

This clone was observed a handful of times. In the same sample, other DNA sequences code for this CDR3. The CDR3 sequence: CASSQLTGETQYF. DNA for the CDR3: TGCGCCAGCAGCCAGTTGACCGGGGAGACCCAGTACTTC. V is TRBV4-1 and J is TRBJ2-5; D is ambiguous. The CDR3 contains 13 residues. The V gene's germline CDR1 is MGHRA and CDR2 YSYEKL. V was shortened by 3 bases and J by 5 bases, with 10 bases between the two germline ends.